This TCR beta chain was profiled in a study of PD-1 blockade in classical Hodgkin lymphoma. About this clone: Its cognate antigen is unknown.

Assay used: immunoSEQ multiplex PCR; TCRdb lists only in-frame clones, some missing. The table records about 98,000 clones, around nine tenths of them present only once. Germline CDR1 is MDHEN and CDR2 is SYDVKM. V was trimmed by 3 bases and J by 5 bases, leaving 14 bases between them. The CDR3 consists of 16 residues. Each patient's relapse followed autologous stem cell transplantation, and brentuximab vedotin exposure varied. Study conclusions and caveats: Only CD4+ TCR diversity, not CD8+, had risen significantly by C4D1. Complete responders had baseline diversity similar to newly diagnosed patients. Baseline TCR diversity was reportedly lower in newly diagnosed patients than in healthy donors. It was reported as lower still in relapsed/refractory patients.

The rearrangement links TRBV28 to TRBJ1-6; D is possibly TRBD1 (6 bases). The origin of this receptor is a human donor with classical Hodgkin lymphoma. This specimen consisted of peripheral blood mononuclear cells (PBMCs), obtained at baseline. CDR3 loop: CASSFSDSPHNSPLHF. CDR3 nucleotide sequence: TGTGCCAGCAGTTTCTCGGACAGCCCCCATAATTCACCCCTCCACTTT.